One sample yielded the 4 T cell receptor beta chains listed below, sequenced in a study of T cell changes during pregnancy in multiple sclerosis. TCRdb's table, derived via immunoSEQ multiplex PCR, lists solely in-frame clones and lacks some. The profile covers 25,000 to 35,000 clones, with roughly 87% appearing a single time and roughly 7.9% taken by the ten largest. Sequenced here: CD8+ T cells from peripheral blood mononuclear cells, sampled before pregnancy. The receptors derive from a female donor with multiple sclerosis, enrolled in a pregnancy study.

This chain connects TRBV7-9 to TRBJ1-1, with 8 bases aligning to TRBD1. V trimming: 5 bases; J trimming: 6 bases; junction bases outside the gene matches: 5. The length of the CDR3 is 13 residues. From germline, CDR1 is SEHNR and CDR2 FQNEAQ (reference sequence). CDR3 in amino acids: CASSPGGSSEAFF. The DNA of the CDR3 is TGTGCCAGCAGCCCAGGGGGCTCTTCTGAAGCTTTCTTT.

This sequence joins TRBV6-4 and TRBJ2-1, with 12 bases identical to TRBD2. Unmatched junction bases numbered 10, after V lost 2 bases and J lost 8 bases. CDR1 and CDR2 (germline): MRHNA, SNTAGT. The CDR3 loop spans 17 amino acids. CDR3: CASSDPTSGGPPYEQFF. The CDR3 DNA reads as TGTGCCAGCAGTGACCCTACTAGCGGGGGGCCTCCGTATGAGCAGTTCTTC.

This clone occurred once. The chain recombines TRBV7-9 with TRBJ1-1, with 8 bases aligning to TRBD1. V trimming: 5 bases; J trimming: 3 bases; junction bases outside the gene matches: 8. The CDR3 covers 15 residues. CDR1 and CDR2 from the germline V gene are SEHNR and FQNEAQ (reference sequence). CDR3 amino acids: CASSGRDRLDTEAFF. The CDR3 DNA is TGTGCCAGCAGCGGGCGGGACAGGCTCGACACTGAAGCTTTCTTT.

The DNA of the CDR3 is TGTGCCAGCAGCCTTGAACGAGGGGGCACCTACGAGCAGTACTTC. Translation: CASSLERGGTYEQYF. This rearrangement joins TRBV27 to TRBJ2-7, with 7 bases matching TRBD1. The CDR3 is 15 amino acids. The germline CDR1 and CDR2 sequences are MNHEY and SMNVEV (reference sequence). Trimming at V came to 6 bases and at J to 2 bases, leaving 10 bases not matched to a gene.